This TCR beta chain derives from a study of shared clonotypes between healthy human individuals. Sequencing was at deep level. Clones were sequenced by immunoSEQ multiplex PCR, and TCRdb holds only the in-frame ones, with some missing. In the table there are around 430,000 clones, 70% to 80% of which are singletons. Study-wide results and caveats: Genetic and exposure-history diversity was limited by the few donors.

The germline V gene has CDR1 LGHNA and CDR2 YNFKEQ. The CDR3 is 14 residues long. The germline V and J ends were trimmed by 2 bases and 0 bases, with 8 bases remaining between them. This clone was seen a few times. Its antigen remains unknown. The sequencing sample was made of PBMCs. The genes are TRBV4-2 and TRBJ2-7; D is possibly TRBD2 (6 bases). The sequence derives from a woman aged 40 to 49 in good health. Some clones in this sample may be carry-over from other donors' samples. The CDR3 region is CASSQSGSSYEQYF. The CDR3 nucleotides read TGTGCCAGCAGCCAATCCGGGAGCTCCTACGAGCAGTACTTC.